Each of the 8 T cell receptor beta chains below was sequenced from the same sample in a study of blood T cell repertoires in COVID-19. The protocol was immunoSEQ multiplex PCR, while the TCRdb copy is restricted to in-frame clones and leaves out a portion. This table holds about 120,000 clones, roughly 90% found once. What was sequenced was peripheral blood. Receptors originate from a woman aged 80 or older with acute or convalescent COVID-19.

CDR3 sequence reads: CASNPGQGRYGYTF. CDR3 DNA: TGTGCCAGCAACCCGGGACAGGGGAGGTATGGCTACACCTTC. V usage is TRBV3-1 (or the pseudogene TRBV3-2) and J usage is TRBJ1-2; TRBD1 matches at 10 bases. The J segment lost 5 bases and the V segment lost 7 bases, leaving 7 bases of the junction unmatched. The CDR3 is made up of 14 amino acids. Germline CDR1 is LGHDT and CDR2 is YNNKEL (reference sequence).

The chain uses TRBV5-1 and TRBJ2-2, with D possibly TRBD2 on 5 matching bases. This CDR3 is 16 amino acids long. Germline CDR1 SGHRS, CDR2 YFSETQ. V was clipped by 1 base and J by 7 bases, with 17 bases between them. CDR3 in DNA: TGCGCCAGCAGCTTGAGGACTCCCGAGGGTGGCGGGGAGCTGTTTTTT. The encoded protein is CASSLRTPEGGGELFF.

This sequence joins TRBV11-3 and TRBJ2-1, with D possibly being TRBD2 (6 bases). The CDR3 totals 13 residues. Trimming shortened V by 4 bases and J by 4 bases, and 8 bases separated the two germline ends. Germline CDR1 SGHNT, CDR2 YENEEA. CDR3 nucleotide sequence: TGTGCCAGCAGCTCGGGACTTTACAATGAGCAGTTCTTC. Its protein is CASSSGLYNEQFF.

The chain combines TRBV5-6 with TRBJ1-5, with a tentative D call TRBD1 (5 bases). The CDR3 length is 15 residues. From germline, CDR1 is SGHDT and CDR2 YYEEEE. V was clipped by 0 bases and J by 6 bases, with 13 bases between them. CDR3 protein: CASSLAYAGFQPQHF. The CDR3 DNA sequence: TGTGCCAGCAGCTTGGCCTACGCAGGGTTTCAGCCCCAGCATTTT.

This chain links TRBV5-8 with TRBJ2-3; possibly TRBD2 for D (6 bases). The V and J ends lost 7 bases and 6 bases respectively, with 21 bases between them. From germline, CDR1 is SGHTS and CDR2 YDEGEE. CDR3 length: 15 residues. In DNA form, the CDR3 reads TGTGCCAGCCGTACGGGACTCCAATTACATGATACGCAGTATTTT. It codes for CASRTGLQLHDTQYF.

The V and J genes are TRBV5-1 and TRBJ2-3, with 9 bases lining up with TRBD2. The CDR3 runs to 14 residues. The V gene end was trimmed by 6 bases and the J gene end by 7 bases; junction bases not matched to a gene: 9. Per the germline V gene, CDR1 is SGHRS and CDR2 is YFSETQ. The DNA of the CDR3 is TGCGCCAGCACTCTAGCGGGGATAACCAATACGCAGTATTTT. This translates into CASTLAGITNTQYF.

The gene calls are TRBV25-1 and TRBJ2-7; D not certain. The CDR3 sequence is 13 residues long. V was cut by 5 bases and J by 2 bases, with 10 bases left in between. Germline-derived CDR1 and CDR2 are MGHDK and SYGVNS. The CDR3 DNA is TGTGCCAGCAGTTACTCGAGTGCCTACGAGCAGTACTTC. It encodes CASSYSSAYEQYF.

This rearrangement joins TRBV18 to TRBJ1-2, with 7 bases matching TRBD1. Germline V gene lookup returns CDR1 KGHSH and CDR2 LQKENI. J gave up 4 bases and V 3 bases, and 17 bases lay outside the gene matches. The CDR3 consists of 18 residues. The CDR3 reads CASSPVSLVGGVFYGYTF. As DNA, the CDR3 is TGTGCCAGCTCACCCGTTTCCTTGGTAGGGGGCGTATTCTATGGCTACACCTTC.